These 5 T cell receptor beta chains were sequenced from one sample in a study of blood T cells in healthy people across ages. A sample-barcoded 5' primer and a J-beta primer mix were used in a second PCR of about 7 to 12 cycles. One entry per CDR3 protein, called by TCRdb with MiXCR from the 5' RACE reads. The table lists 650,000 to 900,000 distinct CDR3 sequences, around two thirds of them singletons. The material sequenced was blood. Receptors were obtained from a man younger than 45 in good health.

The V gene is TRBV20-1, the J gene TRBJ2-7; D gene unclear. The CDR3 is 13 residues long. V lost 2 bases to trimming and J lost 7 bases, with 15 bases between them. Germline V CDR1 and CDR2: DFQATT, SNEGSKA (reference sequence). CDR3: CSARKSVDNEQYF. For the CDR3, the DNA is TGCAGTGCTAGAAAAAGCGTCGACAATGAGCAGTACTTC.

CDR3 sequence (DNA): TGTGCCAGCAGCCAGCGCCCGAACCGCGATGGCTACACCTTC. Protein: CASSQRPNRDGYTF. This chain links TRBV7-9 with TRBJ1-2; the D is unclear. The CDR3 runs 14 residues. The germline CDR1 and CDR2 sequences are SEHNR and FQNEAQ (reference sequence). Between the trimmed V and J ends, which lost 5 bases and 6 bases, there was a span of 16 bases. The full variable domain, its missing parts supplied by reference TRBV7-9 and TRBJ1-2, is DTGVSQNPRHKITKRGQNVTFRCDPISEHNRLYWYRQTLGQGPEFLTYFQNEAQLEKSRLLSDRFSAERPKGSFSTLEIQRTEQGDSAMYLCASSQRPNRDGYTFGSGTRLTVV.

The chain links TRBV9 to TRBJ1-2; D not certain. Trimming cost V 1 base and J 11 bases, with 9 bases left between them. The germline gives CDR1 SGDLS, CDR2 YYNGEE. This CDR3 is built from 11 residues. This chain's CDR3 is CASSVFQYYTF. In DNA form, the CDR3 reads TGTGCCAGCAGCGTATTCCAATATTACACCTTC.

The gene calls are TRBV28 and TRBJ2-5, with 9 bases that match TRBD1. CDR3 size: 15 residues. CDR1 is MDHEN, CDR2 SYDVKM, per germline. V dropped 4 bases and J dropped 5; count of bases not matched to a gene: 8. CDR3 in amino acids: CASSSHRGLGETQYF. CDR3 coding DNA: TGTGCCAGCAGTTCCCACAGGGGGCTAGGGGAGACCCAGTACTTC.

The CDR3 DNA sequence: TGTGCCAGCAGCAGATGGGAAGCAGAGAATCAGCCCCAGCATTTT. Translated: CASSRWEAENQPQHF. V usage is TRBV21-1 and J usage is TRBJ1-5. TRBV21-1 is a documented pseudogene. The CDR3 consists of 15 residues.